This TCR beta chain comes out of a study of cytotoxic CD8 clonotypes in ibrutinib-treated CLL. Study summary: Among patients, around 24 responded partially and 2 completely; roughly 14 then stayed remitted and some twelve progressed after median 68 months. A median 12 months of treatment, range 6 to 36, preceded the collection of response samples. Study-level findings and limits: Baseline values of clonality outstripped age-matched healthy donors and followed circulating CD8+ T-cell counts. Contraction or stability on treatment was seen for public clonotypes, which were uncommon.

The CDR3 is made up of 12 amino acids. CDR1 is SGHTA and CDR2 is FQGNSA in the germline V gene. Libraries were prepared by immunoSEQ multiplex PCR; TCRdb keeps only in-frame clonotypes and omits some of them. This table has about 130,000 clones, approximately 80% appearing once. Worth noting for this clone: Its target is unknown. At one of its ends the junction is not consistent with the germline gene, which may arise from a read error.

Sequenced material: PBMCs, taken after 12 months of ibrutinib treatment. The gene calls are TRBV7-2 and TRBJ2-5; 7 bases fit TRBD1. The sequence was obtained from a human donor with chronic lymphocytic leukemia. Here the CDR3 reads CASSPGGRTPHF. The CDR3 region has the DNA TGTGCCAGCAGCCCAGGGGGACGTACGCCCCACTTC.